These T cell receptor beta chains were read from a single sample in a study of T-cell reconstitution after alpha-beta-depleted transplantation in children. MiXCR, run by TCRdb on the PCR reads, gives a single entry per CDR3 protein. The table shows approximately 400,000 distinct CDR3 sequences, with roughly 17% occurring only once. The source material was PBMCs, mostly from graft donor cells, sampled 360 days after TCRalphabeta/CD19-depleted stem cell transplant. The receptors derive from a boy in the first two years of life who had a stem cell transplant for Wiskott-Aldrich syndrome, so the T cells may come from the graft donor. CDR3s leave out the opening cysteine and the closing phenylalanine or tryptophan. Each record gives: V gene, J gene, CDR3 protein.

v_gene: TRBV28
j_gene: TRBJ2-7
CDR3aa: ASSLGWRAYEQY

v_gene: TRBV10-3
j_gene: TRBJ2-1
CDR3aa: AIRTSGVPYNEQF

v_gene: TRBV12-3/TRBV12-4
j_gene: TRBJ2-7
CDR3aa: ASSNRRTLEQY

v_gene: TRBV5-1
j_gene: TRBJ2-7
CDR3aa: ASSLVTGRGYEQY

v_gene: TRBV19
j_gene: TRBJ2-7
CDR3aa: ASRRLAGGYEQY

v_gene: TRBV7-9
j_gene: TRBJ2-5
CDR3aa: ASSISHPLRETQY

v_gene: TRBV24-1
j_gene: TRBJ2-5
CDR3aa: ATSDFSQQETQY

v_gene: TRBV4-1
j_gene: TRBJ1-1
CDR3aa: ASSQVLQVRSEAF

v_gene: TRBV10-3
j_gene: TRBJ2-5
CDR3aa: AISRDRSQETQY

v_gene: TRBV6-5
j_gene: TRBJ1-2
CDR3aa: ASSYPGTVYGYT

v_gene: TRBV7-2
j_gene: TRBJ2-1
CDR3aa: ASSLAGGLAGEEQF

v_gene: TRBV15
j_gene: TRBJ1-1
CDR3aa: ATSYPGTGDTEAF

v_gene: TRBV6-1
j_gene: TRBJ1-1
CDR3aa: ASSEYGQILEAF

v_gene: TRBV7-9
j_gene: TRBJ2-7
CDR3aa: ASSLLLEGEQY

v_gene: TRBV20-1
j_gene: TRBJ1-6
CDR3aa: SAREGNSPLH

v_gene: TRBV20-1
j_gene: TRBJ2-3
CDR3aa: SAKRPTDTQY

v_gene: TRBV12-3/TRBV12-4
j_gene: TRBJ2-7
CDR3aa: ASSLRFRDNIGGGPSYEQY

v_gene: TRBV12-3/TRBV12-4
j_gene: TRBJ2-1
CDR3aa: ASTSSSEQF

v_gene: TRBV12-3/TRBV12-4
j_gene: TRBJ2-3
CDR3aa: ASRQSGRTDTQY

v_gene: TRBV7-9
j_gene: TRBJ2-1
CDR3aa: ASSLAGGLAGAF

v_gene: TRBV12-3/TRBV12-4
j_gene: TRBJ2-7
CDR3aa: ASSPERSSYEQY

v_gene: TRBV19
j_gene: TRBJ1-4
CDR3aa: ASSRIAGQSEKLF

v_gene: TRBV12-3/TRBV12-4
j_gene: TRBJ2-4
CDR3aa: ASSLVRKGVGKNIQY

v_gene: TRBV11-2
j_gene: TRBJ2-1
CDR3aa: ASSELAYYNEQF

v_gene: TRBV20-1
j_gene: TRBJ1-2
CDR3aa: SAETQGNYGYT

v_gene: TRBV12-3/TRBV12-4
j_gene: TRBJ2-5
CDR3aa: ASSLRSMAAPRTPFQETQY

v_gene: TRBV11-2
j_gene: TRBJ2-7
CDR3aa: ASSSPPKDSYEQY

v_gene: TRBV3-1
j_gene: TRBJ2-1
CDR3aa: ASSQGTSGSYNEQF

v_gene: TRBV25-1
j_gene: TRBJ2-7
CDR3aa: ASSGDITYEQY

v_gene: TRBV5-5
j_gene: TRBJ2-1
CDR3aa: ASRGHSGRSYNEQF

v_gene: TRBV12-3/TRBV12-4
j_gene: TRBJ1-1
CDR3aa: ASSLMARVGTEAF

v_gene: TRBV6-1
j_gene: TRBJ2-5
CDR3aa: ASKKDREETQY

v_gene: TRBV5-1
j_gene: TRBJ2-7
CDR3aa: ASSYRDRGSLYEQY

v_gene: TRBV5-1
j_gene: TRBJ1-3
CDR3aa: ASSVTGDSGNTIY

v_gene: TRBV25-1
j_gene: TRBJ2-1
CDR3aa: ASSDRYNEQF

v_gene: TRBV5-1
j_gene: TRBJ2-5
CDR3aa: ASTPTTQETQY

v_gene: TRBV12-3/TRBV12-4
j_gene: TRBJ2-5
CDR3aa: ASSFTGGFQETQY

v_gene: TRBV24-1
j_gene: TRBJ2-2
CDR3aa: ATSGDQGYTGELF

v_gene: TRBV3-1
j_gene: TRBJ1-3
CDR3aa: ASSQEGRLRNTIY

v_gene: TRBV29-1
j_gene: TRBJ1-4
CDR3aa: SVSGTANEKLF

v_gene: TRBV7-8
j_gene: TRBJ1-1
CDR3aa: ASGSDRNTEAF

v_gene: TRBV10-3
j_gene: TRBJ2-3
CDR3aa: AISARFTQY

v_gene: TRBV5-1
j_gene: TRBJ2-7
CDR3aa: ASSLARDRGYEQY